This TCR beta chain was recorded in a study of CD8 T cells in Susac syndrome. TCR beta sequencing covered blood CD8+ and CD4+ T cells. Negative isolation yielded CD8+ and CD4+ T cells; FACS enriched TEMRA cells. The table lists this clonotype with a few counts. Random-hexamer reverse transcription was applied to roughly 0.5 to 1 ug RNA. A multiplex approach, immunoSEQ multiplex PCR, amplified TCR beta CDR3 across 54 Vbeta and 13 Jbeta. MiXCR, applied by TCRdb to the immunoSEQ multiplex PCR reads, yields one record per CDR3 protein. The sample includes 250,000 to 350,000 distinct CDR3 sequences, more than 75% of them seen just once. The sequenced material came from CD8+ T cells from PBMCs. The clonotype was recovered from a human donor with multiple sclerosis.

CDR3 in DNA: TGTGCCAGCAGTTCAGTTTCCCCACAATACCAAGAGACCCAGTACTTC. The encoded protein is CASSSVSPQYQETQYF. This chain links TRBV6-5 with TRBJ2-5; D remains ambiguous. This CDR3 region has 16 residues. V lost 4 bases, J lost 0 bases, and 15 bases lay in between. Germline values: CDR1 MNHEY, CDR2 SVGAGI.